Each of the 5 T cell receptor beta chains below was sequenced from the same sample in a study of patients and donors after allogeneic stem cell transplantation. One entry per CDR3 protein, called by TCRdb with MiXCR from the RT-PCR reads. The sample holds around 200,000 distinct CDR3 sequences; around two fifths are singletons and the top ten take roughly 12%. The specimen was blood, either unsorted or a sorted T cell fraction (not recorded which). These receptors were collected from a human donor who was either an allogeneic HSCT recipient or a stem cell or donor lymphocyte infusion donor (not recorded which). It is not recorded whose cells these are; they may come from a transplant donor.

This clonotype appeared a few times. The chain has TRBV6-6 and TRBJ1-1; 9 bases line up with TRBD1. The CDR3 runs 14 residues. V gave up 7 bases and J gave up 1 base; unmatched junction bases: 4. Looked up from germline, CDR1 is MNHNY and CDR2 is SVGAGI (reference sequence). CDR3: CASKTQGANTEAFF. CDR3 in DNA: TGTGCCAGCAAAACACAGGGGGCGAACACTGAAGCTTTCTTT.

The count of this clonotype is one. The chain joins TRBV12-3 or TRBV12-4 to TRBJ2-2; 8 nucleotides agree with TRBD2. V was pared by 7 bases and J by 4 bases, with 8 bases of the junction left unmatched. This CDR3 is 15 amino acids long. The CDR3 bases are TGTGCCAGCACCTTAGGCGGGGGGCCCACCGGGGAGCTGTTTTTT. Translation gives CASTLGGGPTGELFF.

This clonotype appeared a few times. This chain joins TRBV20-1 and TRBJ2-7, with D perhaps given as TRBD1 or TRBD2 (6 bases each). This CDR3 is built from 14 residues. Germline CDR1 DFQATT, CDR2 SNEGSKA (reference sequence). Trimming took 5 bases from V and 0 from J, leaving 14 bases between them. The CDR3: CSALPGALSYEQYF. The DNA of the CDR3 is TGCAGTGCTCTTCCGGGGGCCCTCTCCTACGAGCAGTACTTC.

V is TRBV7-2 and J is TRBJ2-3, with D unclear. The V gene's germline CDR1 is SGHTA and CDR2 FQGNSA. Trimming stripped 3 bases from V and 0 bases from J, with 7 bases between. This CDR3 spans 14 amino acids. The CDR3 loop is CASSFSRSTDTQYF. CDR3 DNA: TGTGCCAGCAGCTTTTCACGTAGCACAGATACGCAGTATTTT.

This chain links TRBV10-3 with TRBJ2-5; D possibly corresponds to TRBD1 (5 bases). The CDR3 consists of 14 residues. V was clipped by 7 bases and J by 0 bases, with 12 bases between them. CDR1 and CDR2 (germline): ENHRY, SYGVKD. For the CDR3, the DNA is TGTGCCATCAAAAACTCAGGGAACCAAGAGACCCAGTACTTC. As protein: CAIKNSGNQETQYF.